This T cell receptor (beta chain) was identified during a study of beta chain features in type 1 diabetes. The wider study: Investigators examined 107,917,701 sorted cells across all samples.

Findings and caveats of the study: Among all four CD4+ subsets, Type 1 diabetes patients had TCRB CDR3s that were moderately but significantly shorter. For patients and controls alike, PCR might favor shorter templates to the same degree.

With respect to this clone: What it binds is unknown.

Of the isolated RNA, all was reverse transcribed, and so the sequenced material was expressed TCRB transcripts. Using immunoSEQ multiplex PCR, the repertoire was profiled, and TCRdb retains in-frame clones only, with some absent. In the table there are under 250,000 clones, approximately 15% of which are singletons. This CDR3 contains 16 residues. Germline V gene data show CDR1 as SGDLS and CDR2 as YYNGEE. Trimming cost V 4 bases and J 0 bases; bases outside gene matches: 9. Using CD45RO/CCR7/CD25/CD127/CD95/CD27, CD4+ naive, central memory, regulatory and stem cell-like memory cells were sorted. This chain connects TRBV9 to TRBJ2-7, with TRBD1 matching over 8 bases. The sequenced sample was naive CD4+ T cells from blood. The sequence came from a man aged 25-40 years with type 1 diabetes. The CDR3 reads CASSLYGTGASYEQYF. Here the CDR3 DNA reads TGTGCCAGCAGCCTATACGGGACAGGAGCCTCCTACGAGCAGTACTTC.